These 6 T cell receptor beta chains share one sample of origin, sequenced in a study of blood T cells in healthy people across ages. Primers used in a second PCR of roughly 6 to 11 cycles were a sample-barcoded 5' primer and a J-beta primer mix. One entry per CDR3 protein results from TCRdb running MiXCR on the 5' RACE reads. The sample consists of 800,000 to 950,000 distinct CDR3 sequences, roughly 52% of them appearing once. Input material: blood. The source is a man aged 25 to 45 in good health.

This chain uses TRBV4-1 with TRBJ1-2; 8 positions agree with TRBD1. This CDR3 spans 14 amino acids. Per germline, CDR1 MGHRA and CDR2 YSYEKL. V shed 3 bases, J shed 8 bases, and the junction held 8 bases outside the gene matches. CDR3 bases: TGCGCCAGCAGCCAGCCGCTGACAGGGGACGGCTACACCTTC. It translates to CASSQPLTGDGYTF.

This sequence joins TRBV18 and TRBJ2-7, with no clear D. This CDR3 comprises 14 residues. V was trimmed by 2 bases and J by 5 bases, leaving 13 bases between them. Germline V gene data show CDR1 as KGHSH and CDR2 as LQKENI. The CDR3 loop reads CASSPYTGQNEQYF. CDR3 in DNA: TGTGCCAGCTCACCATATACGGGTCAGAACGAGCAGTACTTC.

V usage is TRBV6-1 and J usage is TRBJ2-4; 8 bases are a match to TRBD1. The J call is in doubt because the DNA end fits TRBJ2-7 better. The CDR3 consists of 15 residues. Germline-derived CDR1 and CDR2 are MNHNS and SASEGT. The CDR3 DNA reads as TGTGCCAGCAGTGAGGGTTGGACAGGGCCCTACGAGCAGTACTTC. It yields the protein CASSEGWTGPYEQYF.

The chain recombines TRBV20-1 with TRBJ1-5; 9 bases align to TRBD1. Germline V CDR1 and CDR2: DFQATT, SNEGSKA (reference sequence). Trimming took 5 bases from V and 7 from J; bases not matched to a gene: 9. CDR3 size: 14 residues. The CDR3 reads CSAPSDRGGQPQHF. CDR3 in DNA: TGCAGTGCTCCCTCGGACAGGGGAGGCCAGCCCCAGCATTTT.

This chain links TRBV4-2 with TRBJ2-4, with D perhaps TRBD1 (5 bases). Germline V gene data show CDR1 as LGHNA and CDR2 as YNFKEQ. V was clipped by 4 bases and J by 0 bases, with 16 bases between them. CDR3 length: 17 amino acids. The CDR3 spells CASSPQGHSLAKNIQYF. CDR3 coding DNA: TGTGCCAGCAGCCCACAAGGACATTCTTTAGCCAAAAACATTCAGTACTTC.

The chain recombines TRBV12-3 or TRBV12-4 with TRBJ1-5; a weak D match, TRBD1 (6 bases). Trimming cost V 6 bases and J 7 bases, with 16 bases left between them. This CDR3 comprises 14 residues. In DNA, the CDR3 is TGTGCCAGCAGGGGAGGGGGGGGCAGCCAGCCCCAGCATTTT. Translation: CASRGGGGSQPQHF.